The clone carrying this TCR beta chain was picked up a small number of times. Its antigen is unidentified. The junction differs from germline at one of its ends, possibly a read error. This entry belongs to a study of CD8+ T cells in alopecia areata. Turning to the study itself: The drug, oral tofacitinib, was given to treated patients at 5 to 10 mg twice daily. Study outcomes and limitations: Elevated clonality characterized lesional scalp relative to normal scalp, particularly in alopecia totalis/universalis. Shared TCR sequences were less clear between patients than in mice, possibly partly from HLA diversity.

The CDR3 extends over 15 amino acids. Germline-derived CDR1 and CDR2 are SSHAT and FNYEAQ (reference sequence). Once RNA had been extracted, it was reverse transcribed into cDNA to act as the sequencing template. Here immunoSEQ multiplex PCR was the method, and the copy in TCRdb shows in-frame clones only, minus some. The data show around 140,000 clones, roughly 48% seen once. Collection of lesional scalp punch biopsies and peripheral blood was performed in alopecia areata patients. The TCR sequence derives from a human donor with alopecia areata. The chain recombines TRBV7-7 with TRBJ2-2; TRBD2 agrees at 12 bases. The material sequenced was CD4+ T cells sorted from blood. The CDR3 region is CASSKTSGSTGELFF. The DNA for the CDR3 is TGTGCTAGCAGCAAGACTAGCGGGAGTACCGGGGAGCTGTTTTTT.